This record concerns one T cell receptor (beta chain) sequence. Some clones are missing from TCRdb's copy, which holds only in-frame ones; the method was immunoSEQ multiplex PCR. Of 400,000 to 550,000 clones listed, approximately 90% were seen once; the top ten hold roughly 1.9%. CDR1 LNHNV and CDR2 YYDKDF come from the germline V gene (reference sequence). V lost 0 bases and J lost 10, with 21 bases in between. This CDR3 spans 16 amino acids. These data are taken from a study of blood T cell repertoires in COVID-19. Study at large: The cDNA or gDNA used as material had been derived from T cells, B-cell-depleted T cells, or PBMCs.

This sequence joins TRBV15 and TRBJ1-2, with D maybe TRBD1 (6 bases). Sequencing was carried out using PBMCs or T cells enriched from blood (not recorded which). The TCR was taken from a woman under 30 with acute COVID-19. The CDR3 DNA is TGTGCCACCAGCAGAGATTTATCGCGGGCGGGGGGACACTACACCTTC. Translated: CATSRDLSRAGGHYTF.